Sequencing of this TCR beta chain was carried out in a study of T cells in Graves' hyperthyroidism and ophthalmopathy. This CDR3 has 19 residues. Germline assignment: CDR1 SGHVS and CDR2 FNYEAQ. The V segment lost 3 bases and the J segment 2 bases; nucleotides outside the gene matches: 15. Diagnostic assessment was based on clinical symptoms, serum thyroxine and TRAb, thyroid ultrasound and orbital computed tomography. Details on this clonotype: Its specificity is unknown.

Authors of the study amplified TCR beta CDR3 regions from RNA transcripts. When the TCR CDR3 underwent first-round RT-PCR, the HTBI primer set was used. TCRdb re-derived calls from the multiplex PCR reads in MiXCR, one entry per CDR3 protein. In the table there are about 300,000 distinct CDR3 sequences, around a sixth of which are singletons. Study outcomes and limitations: The model foresaw ophthalmopathy a median around 6 months prior to onset. Appearing also in blood were most of the thyroid clonotypes expanded above 0.001.

The source material was blood. The receptor was isolated from a man aged 30 to 39 with Graves' hyperthyroidism. The rearrangement links TRBV7-6 to TRBJ2-3, with 9 bases lining up with TRBD1. The DNA for the CDR3 is TGTGCCAGCAGCTTTGGGACAGGGCACGGGGCGGGGTACACAGATACGCAGTATTTT. Translated: CASSFGTGHGAGYTDTQYF. Full variable domain (remainder filled in from reference TRBV7-6 and TRBJ2-3): GAGVSQSPRYKVTKRGQDVALRCDPISGHVSLYWYRQALGQGPEFLTYFNYEAQQDKSGLPNDRFSAERPEGSISTLTIQRTEQRDSAMYRCASSFGTGHGAGYTDTQYFGPGTRLTVL.